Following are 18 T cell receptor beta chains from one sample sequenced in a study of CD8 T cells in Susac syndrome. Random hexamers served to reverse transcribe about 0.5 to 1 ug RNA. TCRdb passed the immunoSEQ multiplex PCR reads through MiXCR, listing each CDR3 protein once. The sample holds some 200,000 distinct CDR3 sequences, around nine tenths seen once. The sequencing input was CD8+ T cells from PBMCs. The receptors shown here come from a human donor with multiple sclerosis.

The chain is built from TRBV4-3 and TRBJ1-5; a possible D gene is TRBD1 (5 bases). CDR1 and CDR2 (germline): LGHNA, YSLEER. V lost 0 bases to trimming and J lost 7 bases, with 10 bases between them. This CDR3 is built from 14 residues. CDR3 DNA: TGCGCCAGCAGCCAAGAGGCAGGGTTACAGCCCCAGCATTTT. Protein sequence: CASSQEAGLQPQHF.

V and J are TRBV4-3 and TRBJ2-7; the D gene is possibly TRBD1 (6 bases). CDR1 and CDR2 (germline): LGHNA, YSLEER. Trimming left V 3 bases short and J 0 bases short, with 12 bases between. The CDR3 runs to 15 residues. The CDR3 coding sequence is TGCGCCAGCAGCCAGGCTACAGGGAGCTCCTACGAGCAGTACTTC. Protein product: CASSQATGSSYEQYF.

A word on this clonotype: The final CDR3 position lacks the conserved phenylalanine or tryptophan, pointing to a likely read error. The CDR3 sequence is CASGSPTGTESLRGANVLTL. The CDR3 nucleotides are TGTGCTAGTGGTTCGCCCACCGGGACAGAGTCCCTCAGGGGGGCCAACGTCCTGACTCTC. J is TRBJ2-6 and V is TRBV12-5; 7 nucleotides align to TRBD1. Germline V gene sequence: CDR1 LGHNT, CDR2 FRNRAP. The CDR3 spans 20 residues. The V gene end was trimmed by 4 bases and the J gene end by 4 bases; junction bases not matched to a gene: 19.

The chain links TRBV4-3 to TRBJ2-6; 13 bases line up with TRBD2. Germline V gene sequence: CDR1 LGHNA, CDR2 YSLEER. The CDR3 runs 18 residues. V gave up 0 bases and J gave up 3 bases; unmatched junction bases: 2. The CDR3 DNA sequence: TGCGCCAGCAGCCAAGATGGACTAGCGGGAGTTGGGGCCAACGTCCTGACTTTC. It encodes CASSQDGLAGVGANVLTF.

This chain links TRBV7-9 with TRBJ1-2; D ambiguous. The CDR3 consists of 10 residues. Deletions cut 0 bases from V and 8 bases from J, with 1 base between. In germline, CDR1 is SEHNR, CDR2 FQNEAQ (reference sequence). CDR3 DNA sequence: TGTGCCAGCAGCTTAGCGGGCTACACCTTC. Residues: CASSLAGYTF.

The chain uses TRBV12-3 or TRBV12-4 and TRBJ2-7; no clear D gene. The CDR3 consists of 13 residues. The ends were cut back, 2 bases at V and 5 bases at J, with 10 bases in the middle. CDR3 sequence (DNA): TGTGCCAGCAGTTTAACGGGTATCCACGAGCAGTACTTC. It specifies CASSLTGIHEQYF.

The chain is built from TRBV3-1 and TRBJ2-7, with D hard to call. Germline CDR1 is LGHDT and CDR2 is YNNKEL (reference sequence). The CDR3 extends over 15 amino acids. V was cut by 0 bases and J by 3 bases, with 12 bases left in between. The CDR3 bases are TGTGCCAGCAGCCAAGAAACTTCCGGATACTACGAGCAGTACTTC. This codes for CASSQETSGYYEQYF.

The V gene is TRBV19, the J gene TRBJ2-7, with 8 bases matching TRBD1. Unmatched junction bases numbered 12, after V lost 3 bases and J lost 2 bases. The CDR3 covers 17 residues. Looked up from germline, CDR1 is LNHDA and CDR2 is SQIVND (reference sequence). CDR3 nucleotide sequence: TGTGCCAGTAGTATGATGACGGGGGACAGGCCCACCTACGAGCAGTACTTC. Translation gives CASSMMTGDRPTYEQYF. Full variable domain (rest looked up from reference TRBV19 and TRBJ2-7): DGGITQSPKYLFRKEGQNVTLSCEQNLNHDAMYWYRQDPGQGLRLIYYSQIVNDFQKGDIAEGYSVSREKKESFPLTVTSAQKNPTAFYLCASSMMTGDRPTYEQYFGPGTRLTVT.

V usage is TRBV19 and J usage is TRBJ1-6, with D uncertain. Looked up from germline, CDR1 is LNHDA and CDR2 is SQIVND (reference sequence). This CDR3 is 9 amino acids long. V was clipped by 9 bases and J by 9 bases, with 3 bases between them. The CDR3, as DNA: TGTGCCAGCGGTTCACCCCTCCACTTT. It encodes CASGSPLHF.

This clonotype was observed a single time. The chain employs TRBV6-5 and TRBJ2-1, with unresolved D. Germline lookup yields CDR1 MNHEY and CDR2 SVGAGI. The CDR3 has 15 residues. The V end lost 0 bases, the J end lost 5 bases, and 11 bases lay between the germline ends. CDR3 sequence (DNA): TGTGCCAGCAGTTACTCCCCTCGGCAAGACAATGAGCAGTTCTTC. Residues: CASSYSPRQDNEQFF.

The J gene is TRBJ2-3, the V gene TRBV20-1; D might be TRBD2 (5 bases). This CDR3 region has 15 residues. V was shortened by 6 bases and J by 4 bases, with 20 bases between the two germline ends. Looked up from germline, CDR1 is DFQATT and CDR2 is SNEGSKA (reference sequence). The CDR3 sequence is CSASLVYGGSDTQYF. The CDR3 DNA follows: TGCAGTGCCAGCCTTGTCTATGGAGGCTCAGATACGCAGTATTTT.

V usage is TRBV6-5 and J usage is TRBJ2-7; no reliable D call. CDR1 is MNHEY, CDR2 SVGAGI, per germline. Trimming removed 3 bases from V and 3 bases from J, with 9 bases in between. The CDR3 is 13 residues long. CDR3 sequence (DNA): TGTGCCAGCAGTTATGGGGTAGGCTACGAGCAGTACTTC. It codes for CASSYGVGYEQYF.

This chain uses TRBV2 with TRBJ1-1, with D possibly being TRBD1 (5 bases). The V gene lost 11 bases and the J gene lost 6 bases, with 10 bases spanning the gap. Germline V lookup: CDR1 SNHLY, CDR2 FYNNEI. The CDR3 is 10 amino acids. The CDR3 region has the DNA TGTGCCTCTCAGGGCCCTGAAGCTTTCTTT. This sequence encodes CASQGPEAFF.

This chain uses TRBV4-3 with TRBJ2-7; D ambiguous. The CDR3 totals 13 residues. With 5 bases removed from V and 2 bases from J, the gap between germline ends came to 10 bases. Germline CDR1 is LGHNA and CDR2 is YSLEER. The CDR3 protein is CASSEGVPYEQYF. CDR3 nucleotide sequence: TGCGCCAGCAGCGAAGGAGTCCCCTACGAGCAGTACTTC.

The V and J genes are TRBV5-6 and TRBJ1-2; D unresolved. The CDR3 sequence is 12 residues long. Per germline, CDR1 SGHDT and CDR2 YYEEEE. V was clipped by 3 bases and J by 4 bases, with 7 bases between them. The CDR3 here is CASSSGIYGYTF. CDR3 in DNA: TGTGCCAGCAGCTCAGGCATCTATGGCTACACCTTC. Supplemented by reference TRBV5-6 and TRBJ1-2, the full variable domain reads DAGVTQSPTHLIKTRGQQVTLRCSPKSGHDTVSWYQQALGQGPQFIFQYYEEEERQRGNFPDRFSGHQFPNYSSELNVNALLLGDSALYLCASSSGIYGYTFGSGTRLTVV.

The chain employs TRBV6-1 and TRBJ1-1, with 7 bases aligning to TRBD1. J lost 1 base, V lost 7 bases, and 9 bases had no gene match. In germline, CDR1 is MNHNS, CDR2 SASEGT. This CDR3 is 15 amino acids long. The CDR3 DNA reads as TGTGCCAGCACCCCATTAGGGGGCTGGAACACTGAAGCTTTCTTT. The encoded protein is CASTPLGGWNTEAFF.

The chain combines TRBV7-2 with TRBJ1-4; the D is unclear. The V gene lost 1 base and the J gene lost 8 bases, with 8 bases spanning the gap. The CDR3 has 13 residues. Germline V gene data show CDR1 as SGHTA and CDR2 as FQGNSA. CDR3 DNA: TGTGCCAGCAGCTTAGTACGCGGCGAAAAACTGTTTTTT. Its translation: CASSLVRGEKLFF.

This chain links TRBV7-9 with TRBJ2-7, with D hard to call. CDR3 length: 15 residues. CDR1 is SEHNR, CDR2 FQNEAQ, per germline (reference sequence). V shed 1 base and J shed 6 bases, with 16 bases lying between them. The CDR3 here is CASSLVEESQSEQYF. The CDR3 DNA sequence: TGTGCCAGCAGCTTAGTAGAGGAGAGCCAGAGCGAGCAGTACTTC.